Each of the 30 T cell receptor beta chains below was sequenced from the same sample in a study of T cells and copy number aberrations in small-cell lung cancer. The method was immunoSEQ multiplex PCR; TCRdb's version includes in-frame clones alone and lacks a portion of them. Found here are about 7,500 clones, 75% to 85% of them singletons; the top ten hold around 4.5%. The sequencing sample was made of normal tissue next to the tumor. These receptors all stem from a woman aged 45-65 years with small cell lung cancer.

This chain joins TRBV25-1 and TRBJ1-1; 7 nucleotides match TRBD1. The CDR3 is 14 residues long. CDR1 is MGHDK, CDR2 SYGVNS, per germline. The trim removed 7 bases at V and 1 base at J, leaving 6 bases unmatched. CDR3 region: CASTAGTANTEAFF. The DNA for the CDR3 is TGTGCCAGCACCGCCGGGACAGCGAACACTGAAGCTTTCTTT.

This chain links TRBV4-3 with TRBJ2-5; 8 nucleotides agree with TRBD1. Per germline, CDR1 LGHNA and CDR2 YSLEER. The CDR3 has 13 amino acids. With 1 base clipped from V and 6 bases from J, the junction kept 1 base outside the gene matches. This CDR3 is CASSQGQGQTQYF. As DNA, the CDR3 is TGCGCCAGCAGCCAAGGACAGGGGCAGACCCAGTACTTC.

This chain uses TRBV27 with TRBJ1-4; 10 bases agree with TRBD1. V trimming: 6 bases; J trimming: 8 bases; junction bases outside the gene matches: 9. This CDR3 region has 15 residues. Germline V gene lookup returns CDR1 MNHEY and CDR2 SMNVEV (reference sequence). CDR3 region: CASSRAGQGWEKLFF. In nucleotides, the CDR3 is TGTGCCAGCAGCCGGGCGGGACAGGGGTGGGAAAAACTGTTTTTT.

This chain links TRBV2 with TRBJ2-3; unclear D gene. The CDR3 covers 12 residues. The germline V gene has CDR1 SNHLY and CDR2 FYNNEI. V shed 2 bases and J shed 4 bases, with 4 bases lying between them. CDR3 DNA sequence: TGTGCCAGCAGTGAAAACTCAGATACGCAGTATTTT. Translating gives CASSENSDTQYF.

This rearrangement joins TRBV5-1 to TRBJ1-3; perhaps TRBD1 as D (6 bases). The CDR3 length is 16 residues. Between the trimmed V and J ends, which lost 4 bases and 0 bases, there was a span of 14 bases. Germline loops: CDR1 SGHRS, CDR2 YFSETQ. CDR3 residues: CASSATIQGSGNTIYF. CDR3 nucleotides: TGCGCCAGCAGCGCTACAATACAGGGCTCTGGAAACACCATATATTTT. Based on the CDR3 plus reference TRBV5-1 and TRBJ1-3, the full variable domain is KAGVTQTPRYLIKTRGQQVTLSCSPISGHRSVSWYQQTPGQGLQFLFEYFSETQRNKGNFPGRFSGRQFSNSRSEMNVSTLELGDSALYLCASSATIQGSGNTIYFGEGSWLTVV.

The V gene is TRBV6-5, the J gene TRBJ1-2; no clear D. From germline, CDR1 is MNHEY and CDR2 SVGAGI. Trimming cost V 2 bases and J 6 bases, with 16 bases left between them. CDR3 length equals 15 residues. The CDR3 loop reads CASSYHSLGADGYTF. CDR3 sequence (DNA): TGTGCCAGCAGTTACCACAGCCTTGGCGCGGATGGCTACACCTTC.

The V call is TRBV27, the J call TRBJ1-1, with a weak D call TRBD1 (6 bases). CDR1 MNHEY and CDR2 SMNVEV come from the germline V gene (reference sequence). The CDR3 covers 12 residues. Trimming removed 6 bases at V and 8 bases at J, with 13 bases between. The CDR3 sequence: CASSSQGKEAFF. CDR3 nucleotide sequence: TGTGCCAGCAGCAGCCAGGGGAAGGAAGCTTTCTTT.

V gene TRBV20-1 combines with J gene TRBJ1-2; D is ambiguous. The CDR3 length is 11 residues. Germline V gene sequence: CDR1 DFQATT, CDR2 SNEGSKA (reference sequence). Between the trimmed V and J ends, which lost 1 base and 8 bases, there was a span of 8 bases. In DNA form, the CDR3 reads TGCAGTGCTAGAGGTCAAATGGGCTACACCTTC. Protein: CSARGQMGYTF.

This rearrangement joins TRBV5-6 to TRBJ2-2; 8 nucleotides align to TRBD2. This CDR3 is built from 15 residues. The V segment lost 2 bases and the J segment 0 bases; nucleotides outside the gene matches: 0. Looked up from germline, CDR1 is SGHDT and CDR2 is YYEEEE. CDR3 residues: CASSFSGTNTGELFF. The DNA of the CDR3 is TGTGCCAGCAGCTTTAGCGGGACGAACACCGGGGAGCTGTTTTTT.

The CDR3 coding sequence is TGTGCCAGCAGCCAAGAGAGCAGGAAGCAGTTCTTC. It encodes CASSQESRKQFF. The rearrangement links TRBV14 to TRBJ2-1, with D hard to call. Germline V gene sequence: CDR1 SGHDN, CDR2 FVKESK. The CDR3 spans 12 residues. V gave up 0 bases and J gave up 11 bases, with 8 bases separating them.

In nucleotides, the CDR3 is TGTGCCAGCAGCCAAGATGCCGCTAGCGGGAGGCCCCCAGAGAATGAGCAGTTCTTC. Translating it yields CASSQDAASGRPPENEQFF. This chain links TRBV4-2 with TRBJ2-1, with 11 bases that match TRBD2. This CDR3 has 19 residues. Looked up from germline, CDR1 is LGHNA and CDR2 is YNFKEQ. With 0 bases clipped from V and 7 bases from J, the junction kept 14 bases outside the gene matches.

The rearrangement uses TRBV5-1 and TRBJ2-3; 7 bases line up with TRBD1. This CDR3 has 17 amino acids. The junction had 13 bases not matched to a gene; V was cut back by 4 bases and J by 2 bases. The germline gives CDR1 SGHRS, CDR2 YFSETQ. The CDR3 bases are TGCGCCAGCAGCAGCGGCAGGACAGGAACCGCCACAGATACGCAGTATTTT. Protein sequence: CASSSGRTGTATDTQYF.

This clone was counted only a few times. The chain joins TRBV7-9 to TRBJ2-7; TRBD1 agrees at 7 bases. The ends lost 5 bases at V and 3 bases at J; junction bases unmatched: 7. The CDR3 is made up of 14 amino acids. Looked up from germline, CDR1 is SEHNR and CDR2 is FQNEAQ (reference sequence). The CDR3 is CASSHRDRNYEQYF. CDR3 DNA sequence: TGTGCCAGCAGCCACCGGGACAGAAACTACGAGCAGTACTTC.

V and J are TRBV6-5 and TRBJ1-2; no reliable D call. CDR3 length: 14 residues. Germline V gives CDR1 MNHEY, CDR2 SVGAGI. V lost 6 bases and J 2 bases, leaving 13 bases between the germline ends. CDR3 residues: CASSGLNTNYGYTF. The CDR3, as DNA: TGTGCCAGCAGCGGTCTCAACACCAACTATGGCTACACCTTC.

The gene calls are TRBV2 and TRBJ2-7, with 10 bases fitting TRBD2. J gave up 6 bases and V 6 bases, and 8 bases lay outside the gene matches. CDR3 size: 14 residues. Per the germline V gene, CDR1 is SNHLY and CDR2 is FYNNEI. The CDR3 nucleotides read TGTGCCAGCAGCAAACTAGCGGGACTGTTCGAGCAGTACTTC. Translation: CASSKLAGLFEQYF.

The CDR3 sequence: CASSFGFSGNTIYF. The CDR3 nucleotides are TGTGCCAGCAGTTTTGGCTTCTCTGGAAACACCATATATTTT. V gene TRBV28 combines with J gene TRBJ1-3, with D uncertain. Between the trimmed V and J ends, which lost 3 bases and 0 bases, there was a span of 6 bases. Germline values: CDR1 MDHEN, CDR2 SYDVKM. The CDR3 runs 14 residues.

V and J are TRBV18 and TRBJ2-2, with D uncertain. CDR3 length equals 17 residues. V was shortened by 6 bases and J by 0 bases, with 17 bases between the two germline ends. Germline V gives CDR1 KGHSH, CDR2 LQKENI. CDR3 nucleotide sequence: TGTGCCAGCTCCCCGCCGGAAAGGAGAGCGAACACCGGGGAGCTGTTTTTT. This translates into CASSPPERRANTGELFF.

This chain connects TRBV7-9 to TRBJ1-2; perhaps TRBD1 as D (6 bases). In germline, CDR1 is SEHNR, CDR2 FQNEAQ (reference sequence). V dropped 0 bases and J dropped 5 bases, with 10 bases sitting between them. The CDR3 consists of 14 residues. In nucleotides, the CDR3 is TGTGCCAGCAGCTTAGCGCTGGGGGCATATGGCTACACCTTC. Protein: CASSLALGAYGYTF.

The V and J genes are TRBV29-1 and TRBJ2-1; D may be TRBD1 or TRBD2 (5 bases each). The germline V gene encodes CDR1 SQVTM and CDR2 ANQGSEA. The CDR3 has 13 residues. CDR3 bases: TGCACCATCCGGACACCGCGGGCCGATGAGCAGTTCTTC. Its translation: CTIRTPRADEQFF.

The chain couples TRBV7-9 to TRBJ2-1, with 9 bases fitting TRBD2. The CDR3 has 16 amino acids. V lost 1 base to trimming and J lost 3 bases; unmatched junction nucleotides: 4. Germline V CDR1 and CDR2: SEHNR, FQNEAQ (reference sequence). The CDR3: CASSLEGREGYNEQFF. The CDR3 DNA is TGTGCCAGCAGCTTAGAGGGGCGGGAGGGCTACAATGAGCAGTTCTTC.

A few counts support this clone. This sequence joins TRBV5-1 and TRBJ1-1; D is ambiguous. The germline V gene has CDR1 SGHRS and CDR2 YFSETQ. The CDR3 length is 14 residues. V dropped 0 bases and J dropped 5 bases, with 11 bases sitting between them. This CDR3 reads CASSLEGKVTEAFF. The CDR3 bases are TGCGCCAGCAGCTTGGAAGGGAAAGTGACTGAAGCTTTCTTT.

There are a few counts of this clone. The CDR3 spells CASSPVQWDTGQPQHF. In DNA, the CDR3 is TGTGCCAGCAGTCCAGTGCAGTGGGACACCGGTCAGCCCCAGCATTTT. The genes are TRBV28 and TRBJ1-5, with TRBD1 as a possible D gene (6 bases). CDR3 length: 16 amino acids. V shed 5 bases and J shed 6 bases, with 20 bases lying between them. CDR1 MDHEN and CDR2 SYDVKM come from the germline V gene.

This clone was counted a single time. The chain links TRBV6-4 to TRBJ2-1, with TRBD2 matching over 10 bases. Trimming cost V 2 bases and J 6 bases; bases outside gene matches: 7. Germline V gene data show CDR1 as MRHNA and CDR2 as SNTAGT. CDR3 length equals 16 residues. Written as DNA, the CDR3 is TGTGCCAGCAGTGACGGGCTAGCGGGAGACTCCAATGAGCAGTTCTTC. Its protein product is CASSDGLAGDSNEQFF.

The chain is built from TRBV5-5 and TRBJ1-2, with TRBD1 matching over 9 bases. Germline V lookup: CDR1 SGHKS, CDR2 YYEKEE (reference sequence). The CDR3 runs 16 residues. The trim removed 4 bases at V and 6 bases at J, leaving 13 bases unmatched. The CDR3: CASSPVGTGTRNGYTF. The CDR3 coding sequence is TGTGCCAGCAGCCCCGTAGGGACAGGGACAAGGAATGGCTACACCTTC.

This chain connects TRBV30 to TRBJ1-4, with D perhaps matching TRBD1 (5 bases). V lost 3 bases to trimming and J lost 5 bases, with 13 bases between them. The CDR3 has 14 residues. Per germline, CDR1 GTSNPN and CDR2 SVGIG (reference sequence). CDR3 nucleotides: TGTGCCTGGAGGGAGGGGCACGGAAATGAAAAACTGTTTTTT. This encodes CAWREGHGNEKLFF.

Points on this clone: Additional DNA sequences in this sample encode the identical CDR3. The chain employs TRBV7-6 and TRBJ2-5; D remains ambiguous. The CDR3 extends over 13 amino acids. V was clipped by 0 bases and J by 1 base, with 3 bases between them. The germline V gene has CDR1 SGHVS and CDR2 FNYEAQ. The CDR3 DNA follows: TGTGCCAGCAGCTTAGCTACCCAAGAGACCCAGTACTTC. Protein: CASSLATQETQYF. The full variable domain, in which reference TRBV7-6 and TRBJ2-5 provide the parts outside the CDR3, is GAGVSQSPRYKVTKRGQDVALRCDPISGHVSLYWYRQALGQGPEFLTYFNYEAQQDKSGLPNDRFSAERPEGSISTLTIQRTEQRDSAMYRCASSLATQETQYFGPGTRLLVL.

This clone was observed once. The V call is TRBV7-2, the J call TRBJ2-5; 9 bases are a match to TRBD2. CDR1 and CDR2 (germline): SGHTA, FQGNSA. CDR3 length equals 19 residues. Trimming cost V 5 bases and J 1 base; bases outside gene matches: 17. The chain's CDR3 is CASSPRTFDSGRPQETQYF. CDR3 nucleotide sequence: TGTGCCAGCAGCCCCCGAACGTTCGATAGCGGGAGACCCCAAGAGACCCAGTACTTC.

The rearrangement uses TRBV29-1 and TRBJ2-7, with D maybe TRBD2 (5 bases). This CDR3 is built from 12 residues. V dropped 5 bases and J dropped 4 bases, with 12 bases sitting between them. From germline, CDR1 is SQVTM and CDR2 ANQGSEA. Here the CDR3 DNA reads TGCAGCGTTAAAGGTGGGAGTTACGAGCAGTACTTC. Its protein is CSVKGGSYEQYF.

The chain recombines TRBV7-2 with TRBJ2-7; D is undetermined. CDR3 size: 13 residues. The germline V gene has CDR1 SGHTA and CDR2 FQGNSA. The ends were cut back, 5 bases at V and 3 bases at J, with 11 bases in the middle. Here the CDR3 DNA reads TGTGCCAGCAGCACTAACAACCTCTACGAGCAGTACTTC. Residues: CASSTNNLYEQYF.

This sequence joins TRBV30 and TRBJ2-7; TRBD2 matches 7 bases. With V trimmed by 3 bases and J by 5 bases, 7 bases remained unmatched. Germline CDR1 and CDR2: GTSNPN and SVGIG (reference sequence). The CDR3 sequence is 13 residues long. The CDR3 region is CAWSLTSLDEQYF. DNA for the CDR3: TGTGCCTGGAGCCTGACTAGCCTTGACGAGCAGTACTTC.